One sample yielded the 24 T cell receptor beta chains listed below, sequenced in a study of T cells in Graves' hyperthyroidism and ophthalmopathy. Amplification targeted TCR beta CDR3 regions from RNA transcripts. Researchers ran a first-round RT-PCR on the TCR CDR3 using the HTBI primer set. From the multiplex PCR reads, TCRdb called clonotypes with MiXCR, one entry per CDR3 protein. The table shows some 720,000 distinct CDR3 sequences, with roughly 17% occurring only once. Sequencing used blood. These receptor sequences come from a man in his late teens or twenties with Graves' hyperthyroidism.

This clonotype occurred many times. The V gene is TRBV12-3 or TRBV12-4, the J gene TRBJ2-1; D uncertain. The V and J ends lost 8 bases and 10 bases respectively, with 12 bases between them. The CDR3 runs to 11 residues. The chain's CDR3 is CASAAVYEQFF. CDR3 nucleotides: TGTGCCAGCGCTGCGGTATACGAGCAGTTCTTC.

This clonotype was observed a handful of times. The V gene is TRBV6-1, the J gene TRBJ1-1; weak D call: TRBD1 (5 bases). Trimming stripped 7 bases from V and 3 bases from J, with 18 bases between. Per the germline V gene, CDR1 is MNHNS and CDR2 is SASEGT. This CDR3 comprises 15 residues. CDR3 DNA sequence: TGTGCCAGCAAGGGGAGGGCTTCCCCAGACACTGAAGCTTTCTTT. Protein product: CASKGRASPDTEAFF.

This clonotype was detected only a few times. J is TRBJ2-3 and V is TRBV29-1; 10 bases match TRBD1. There are 14 residues in the CDR3. Unmatched junction bases numbered 5, after V lost 4 bases and J lost 4 bases. Germline V lookup: CDR1 SQVTM, CDR2 ANQGSEA. The CDR3 loop is CSVAQTGGPDTQYF. The CDR3 coding sequence is TGCAGCGTTGCCCAGACAGGGGGCCCAGATACGCAGTATTTT.

The chain is built from TRBV27 and TRBJ1-1; tentatively, D is TRBD1 (5 bases). This CDR3 comprises 13 residues. Per germline, CDR1 MNHEY and CDR2 SMNVEV (reference sequence). V was trimmed by 2 bases and J by 8 bases, leaving 12 bases between them. The chain's CDR3 is CASSLIGGDEAFF. CDR3 bases: TGTGCCAGCAGTTTAATCGGTGGGGACGAAGCTTTCTTT.

This clonotype was recorded only once. The rearrangement links TRBV6-5 to TRBJ1-1, with unresolved D. The CDR3 length is 15 residues. The ends were cut back, 0 bases at V and 1 base at J, with 9 bases in the middle. Germline loops: CDR1 MNHEY, CDR2 SVGAGI. In DNA form, the CDR3 reads TGTGCCAGCAGTTACTCGACGCGGAGGAACACTGAAGCTTTCTTT. Encoded protein: CASSYSTRRNTEAFF.

This clonotype has at least ten counts. V gene TRBV5-5 combines with J gene TRBJ2-5; D is undetermined. From germline, CDR1 is SGHKS and CDR2 YYEKEE (reference sequence). The V end was cut by 3 bases, the J end by 1 base, with 7 bases between. The CDR3 sequence is 13 residues long. The CDR3 nucleotides read TGTGCCAGCAGCTGGGAAGTCCAAGAGACCCAGTACTTC. It translates to CASSWEVQETQYF.

Comment on this clonotype: Since a much larger clone is just one base distant, this may be a read error. V is TRBV11-3 and J is TRBJ2-1; D remains unclear. The CDR3 has 14 residues. The germline V gene encodes CDR1 SGHNT and CDR2 YENEEA. The CDR3 protein is CASSLEEAHNEQLF. CDR3 nucleotide sequence: TGTGCCAGCAGCTTAGAAGAGGCCCACAATGAGCAGCTCTTC. Complete variable domain (other parts from reference TRBV11-3 and TRBJ2-1): EAGVVQSPRYKIIEKKQPVAFWCNPISGHNTLYWYLQNLGQGPELLIRYENEEAVDDSQLPKDRFSAERLKGVDSTLKIQPAELGDSAVYLCASSLEEAHNEQLFGPGTRLTVL.

This clonotype has only a few counts. The J gene is TRBJ2-5, the V gene TRBV18; 8 nucleotides match TRBD2. Germline lookup yields CDR1 KGHSH and CDR2 LQKENI. The V gene end was trimmed by 4 bases and the J gene end by 0 bases; junction bases not matched to a gene: 4. CDR3 length equals 15 residues. CDR3: CASSQAGVYQETQYF. The CDR3 coding sequence is TGTGCCAGCTCACAAGCGGGGGTGTACCAAGAGACCCAGTACTTC.

This clonotype was counted many times. The rearrangement joins TRBV11-2 to TRBJ2-6, with D perhaps TRBD1 or TRBD2 (5 bases each). Trimming removed 3 bases at V and 4 bases at J, with 16 bases between. The CDR3 has 17 amino acids. In germline, CDR1 is SGHAT, CDR2 FQNNGV. The CDR3 loop reads CASSLGRLPTGANVLTF. In nucleotides, the CDR3 is TGTGCCAGCAGCTTGGGACGATTACCGACCGGGGCCAACGTCCTGACTTTC.

This clonotype was seen more than once but under ten times. The chain recombines TRBV12-3 or TRBV12-4 with TRBJ1-6; no reliable D call. The CDR3 runs to 12 residues. The V gene lost 5 bases and the J gene lost 8 bases, with 7 bases spanning the gap. CDR3 loop: CASSPQYSPLHF. The CDR3 DNA follows: TGTGCCAGCAGTCCTCAGTATTCACCCCTCCACTTT.

The chain recombines TRBV5-1 with TRBJ2-1; 11 nucleotides match TRBD2. The CDR3 is 16 residues long. In germline, CDR1 is SGHRS, CDR2 YFSETQ. With V trimmed by 3 bases and J by 8 bases, 10 bases remained unmatched. CDR3 in amino acids: CASSYRSGRAVDEQFF. The CDR3 nucleotides read TGCGCCAGCAGCTACCGTAGCGGGAGGGCCGTTGATGAGCAGTTCTTC.

There are a few counts of this clonotype. The CDR3 region has the DNA TGTGCCAGCACTCCGGGTCATAATGAGCAGTTCTTC. Protein product: CASTPGHNEQFF. The V call is TRBV6-2 or TRBV6-3, the J call TRBJ2-1; D gene ambiguous. V lost 7 bases and J lost 7, with 11 bases in between. CDR3 length equals 12 residues. CDR1 is MNHEY and CDR2 is SVGEGT in the germline V gene.

Ten or more counts support this clonotype. The V and J genes are TRBV28 and TRBJ1-5; D gene uncertain. Between the trimmed V and J ends, which lost 5 bases and 1 base, there was a span of 6 bases. The CDR3 sequence is 13 residues long. CDR1 and CDR2 from the germline V gene are MDHEN and SYDVKM. CDR3 sequence reads: CASSPPSNQPQHF. The CDR3 DNA follows: TGTGCCAGCAGTCCCCCCAGCAATCAGCCCCAGCATTTT.

This clonotype was seen many times. The rearrangement joins TRBV30 to TRBJ1-3; D not certain. The germline CDR1 and CDR2 sequences are GTSNPN and SVGIG (reference sequence). This CDR3 has 16 residues. Trimming shortened V by 0 bases and J by 0 bases, and 12 bases separated the two germline ends. CDR3 residues: CAWSVFDQRSGNTIYF. The CDR3, as DNA: TGTGCCTGGAGTGTATTTGACCAACGCTCTGGAAACACCATATATTTT.

This clonotype was recorded many times. The chain couples TRBV6-1 to TRBJ2-2; D is unclear. The CDR3 runs to 14 residues. Looked up from germline, CDR1 is MNHNS and CDR2 is SASEGT. Trimming removed 11 bases from V and 3 bases from J, with 16 bases in between. Written as DNA, the CDR3 is TGTGCCGGCCAGAGCCTTCTCGACACCGGGGAGCTGTTTTTT. Its protein product is CAGQSLLDTGELFF.

This clonotype was seen ten or more times. The rearrangement uses TRBV7-9 and TRBJ2-7; a weak D match, TRBD1 (5 bases). The CDR3 spans 12 residues. The germline V and J ends were trimmed by 5 bases and 6 bases, with 11 bases remaining between them. Germline V lookup: CDR1 SEHNR, CDR2 FQNEAQ (reference sequence). CDR3 DNA: TGTGCCAGCAGCCCAGACAGTTCCGAGCAGTACTTC. It encodes CASSPDSSEQYF.

The chain carries TRBV5-5 and TRBJ2-7; 7 bases align to TRBD2. This CDR3 region has 13 residues. In germline, CDR1 is SGHKS, CDR2 YYEKEE (reference sequence). V shed 5 bases and J 5 bases; nucleotides not matched to a gene: 7. The DNA for the CDR3 is TGTGCCAGCAGATTTTGGGGGGGGGACGAGCAGTACTTC. Translated: CASRFWGGDEQYF.

The sample holds a few counts of this clonotype. The chain recombines TRBV24-1 with TRBJ2-1; the match to TRBD1 covers 8 bases. V trimming: 2 bases; J trimming: 5 bases; junction bases outside the gene matches: 1. The CDR3 is 14 amino acids. The germline V gene has CDR1 KGHDR and CDR2 SFDVKD. CDR3 residues: CATSDSDRDNEQFF. The DNA for the CDR3 is TGTGCCACCAGTGATTCGGACAGGGACAATGAGCAGTTCTTC.

The gene calls are TRBV15 and TRBJ1-1, with D maybe TRBD1 (5 bases). The V gene lost 7 bases and the J gene lost 3 bases, with 18 bases spanning the gap. Germline V lookup: CDR1 LNHNV, CDR2 YYDKDF (reference sequence). The CDR3 loop spans 15 amino acids. The CDR3 protein is CATNHRGAGDTEAFF. The CDR3 bases are TGTGCCACCAATCACAGAGGGGCGGGAGACACTGAAGCTTTCTTT.

This clonotype appeared many times. The V call is TRBV6-6, the J call TRBJ1-1; possibly TRBD1 for D (6 bases). Trimming cost V 2 bases and J 6 bases, with 10 bases left between them. The length of the CDR3 is 13 residues. CDR1 is MNHNY, CDR2 SVGAGI, per germline (reference sequence). The CDR3 DNA follows: TGTGCCAGCAGTTACCTGGGGGGGCCTGAAGCTTTCTTT. It specifies CASSYLGGPEAFF.

This clonotype was counted ten times or more. This chain links TRBV7-8 with TRBJ1-1; tentatively, D is TRBD1 (6 bases). Deletions cut 3 bases from V and 0 bases from J, with 20 bases between. The CDR3 loop spans 18 amino acids. CDR1 SGHVS and CDR2 FQNEAQ come from the germline V gene. CDR3 sequence reads: CASSFQGMDGRMNTEAFF. The CDR3 nucleotides read TGTGCCAGCAGCTTCCAGGGGATGGACGGTAGAATGAACACTGAAGCTTTCTTT.

This clonotype was found many times. The CDR3 is CASSDDRVSYEQYF. Here the CDR3 DNA reads TGTGCCAGCAGCGACGACAGGGTATCCTACGAGCAGTACTTC. The rearrangement links TRBV7-9 to TRBJ2-7, with TRBD1 matching over 7 bases. The ends lost 5 bases at V and 1 base at J; junction bases unmatched: 5. Germline assignment: CDR1 SEHNR and CDR2 FQNEAQ (reference sequence). There are 14 residues in the CDR3. Full variable domain (missing parts from reference TRBV7-9 and TRBJ2-7): DTGVSQNPRHKITKRGQNVTFRCDPISEHNRLYWYRQTLGQGPEFLTYFQNEAQLEKSRLLSDRFSAERPKGSFSTLEIQRTEQGDSAMYLCASSDDRVSYEQYFGPGTRLTVT.

The chain recombines TRBV5-5 with TRBJ2-1; tentatively, D is TRBD1 or TRBD2 (5 bases each). The germline CDR1 and CDR2 sequences are SGHKS and YYEKEE (reference sequence). The CDR3 runs to 18 residues. The V end was cut by 0 bases, the J end by 2 bases, with 18 bases between. The CDR3 nucleotides are TGTGCCAGCAGCTTGGAGGGGTTTGGGATAGCGACCTACAATGAGCAGTTCTTC. This translates into CASSLEGFGIATYNEQFF.

The chain carries TRBV18 and TRBJ2-4, with 10 bases aligning to TRBD2. The V gene's germline CDR1 is KGHSH and CDR2 LQKENI. The CDR3 contains 17 residues. V dropped 2 bases and J dropped 2; count of bases not matched to a gene: 6. The CDR3 region has the DNA TGTGCCAGCTCACCAAAGCCAGCGGGGGGGACCAAAAACATTCAGTACTTC. It translates to CASSPKPAGGTKNIQYF. Looking up the rest from reference TRBV18 and TRBJ2-4 gives the full variable domain: NAGVMQNPRHLVRRRGQEARLRCSPMKGHSHVYWYRQLPEEGLKFMVYLQKENIIDESGMPKERFSAEFPKEGPSILRIQQVVRGDSAAYFCASSPKPAGGTKNIQYFGAGTRLSVL.